These T cell receptor beta chains were read from a single sample in a study of cytomegalovirus exposure and HLA in healthy donors. This table comes from immunoSEQ multiplex PCR, and its TCRdb copy is limited to in-frame clones, with some not included. Its listing shows about 130,000 clones. The sample comprised PBMCs. The receptors come from a man younger than 45 in good health and CMV-seronegative. Both conserved end residues are part of each CDR3. Fields, in order: D gene, J gene, V gene, CDR3 DNA, CDR3 protein. D genes are given only for firm matches.

d_call: TRBD2; j_call: TRBJ2-3; v_call: TRBV10-3; cdr3_nt: TGTGCCATCAGTGGAACGGGAGGGGGGGGCCCAGATACGCAGTATTTT; cdr3_aa: CAISGTGGGGPDTQYF
d_call: TRBD2; j_call: TRBJ2-1; v_call: TRBV29-1; cdr3_nt: TGCAGCGTCACGGAGCGGGAGTCCTACAATGAGCAGTTCTTC; cdr3_aa: CSVTERESYNEQFF
d_call: -; j_call: TRBJ2-7; v_call: TRBV27; cdr3_nt: TGTGCCAGCAGGGATAGAGGATACGAGCAGTACTTC; cdr3_aa: CASRDRGYEQYF
d_call: -; j_call: TRBJ2-7; v_call: TRBV11-2; cdr3_nt: TGTGCCAGCAGCTTGAGGTCCTACGAGCAGTACTTC; cdr3_aa: CASSLRSYEQYF
d_call: TRBD1; j_call: TRBJ1-1; v_call: TRBV6-5; cdr3_nt: TGTGCCAGCAGTTCGACAGGGTGGATGGGAGCTTTCTTT; cdr3_aa: CASSSTGWMGAFF
d_call: -; j_call: TRBJ2-3; v_call: TRBV4-1; cdr3_nt: TGCGCCAGCAAGGGGATTAGCACAGATACGCAGTATTTT; cdr3_aa: CASKGISTDTQYF
d_call: TRBD2; j_call: TRBJ2-7; v_call: TRBV30; cdr3_nt: TGTGCCTGGGATCCCGGGACTAGCGTTATAATCGGCGGCGAGCAGTACTTC; cdr3_aa: CAWDPGTSVIIGGEQYF
d_call: TRBD1; j_call: TRBJ2-1; v_call: TRBV4-1; cdr3_nt: TGCGCCAGCAGCCCTCGGGACAGGGGCAACAATGAGCAGTTCTTC; cdr3_aa: CASSPRDRGNNEQFF
d_call: TRBD1; j_call: TRBJ1-6; v_call: TRBV2; cdr3_nt: TGTGCCACCCGACAGGGGAGAATTTCACCCCTCCACTTT; cdr3_aa: CATRQGRISPLHF
d_call: -; j_call: TRBJ2-3; v_call: TRBV7-9; cdr3_nt: TGTGCCAGCAGCCAGATCACAGATACGCAGTATTTT; cdr3_aa: CASSQITDTQYF